These 18 T cell receptor beta chains originate from one sample sequenced in a study of Graves' ophthalmopathy and Graves' hyperthyroidism. Researchers took RNA transcripts and amplified TCR beta CDR3 regions from them. The first-round RT-PCR employed HTBI primers together with the Qiagen OneStep RT-PCR kit. A multiplex PCR was then performed as the second round. TCRdb reprocessed the multiplex PCR reads via MiXCR and lists one record per CDR3 protein. The table lists about 380,000 distinct CDR3 sequences, approximately 15% of them singletons. Material: peripheral blood. The receptors stem from a woman in her late teens or twenties with stable Graves' hyperthyroidism.

This clonotype was detected many times. The CDR3 DNA follows: TGTGCCAGCAGACTCCGGGACGGCCGTGGTGGCTACACCTTC. It translates to CASRLRDGRGGYTF. The chain couples TRBV2 to TRBJ1-2, with D maybe TRBD1 (5 bases). Germline V lookup: CDR1 SNHLY, CDR2 FYNNEI. Trimming cost V 6 bases and J 7 bases, with 18 bases left between them. The CDR3 runs to 14 residues.

At least ten counts were recorded for this clonotype. V gene TRBV12-3 or TRBV12-4 combines with J gene TRBJ2-2, with 9 bases matching TRBD1. The CDR3 has 15 amino acids. V lost 5 bases and J lost 6; bases outside the gene matches: 7. The CDR3 reads CASSATGGRAGELFF. The CDR3 DNA follows: TGTGCCAGCAGTGCCACAGGGGGCAGGGCCGGGGAGCTGTTTTTT.

In its sample, this clonotype was seen many times. V and J are TRBV12-3 or TRBV12-4 and TRBJ1-1; no reliable D call. The CDR3 extends over 14 amino acids. Trimming removed 6 bases from V and 1 base from J, with 12 bases in between. The CDR3 protein is CASSHEGWNTEAFF. Here the CDR3 DNA reads TGTGCCAGCAGCCATGAGGGTTGGAACACTGAAGCTTTCTTT.

This clonotype was found a few times. The chain joins TRBV4-1 to TRBJ1-2; 10 nucleotides align to TRBD1. CDR1 is MGHRA, CDR2 YSYEKL, per germline. Trimming at V came to 4 bases and at J to 1 base, leaving 12 bases not matched to a gene. This CDR3 comprises 18 residues. This CDR3 is CASSRPWVGQGDNYGYTF. The CDR3 DNA reads TGCGCCAGCAGCCGCCCCTGGGTTGGACAGGGGGATAACTATGGCTACACCTTC.

In its sample, this clonotype was seen many times. This rearrangement joins TRBV20-1 to TRBJ1-1; D might be TRBD1 (5 bases). Trimming shortened V by 1 base and J by 2 bases, and 11 bases separated the two germline ends. This CDR3 is built from 14 residues. Germline lookup yields CDR1 DFQATT and CDR2 SNEGSKA (reference sequence). The CDR3, as DNA: TGCAGTGCTAGAGTGGCAGGGCTTAACACTGAAGCTTTCTTT. Translated: CSARVAGLNTEAFF.

This clonotype was seen ten or more times. The V and J genes are TRBV20-1 and TRBJ1-1; D is perhaps TRBD1 (6 bases). In germline, CDR1 is DFQATT, CDR2 SNEGSKA (reference sequence). The V gene lost 6 bases and the J gene lost 3 bases, with 14 bases spanning the gap. The CDR3 sequence is 13 residues long. The DNA of the CDR3 is TGCAGTGCCAACAGGGAAAGGTACACTGAAGCTTTCTTT. This translates into CSANRERYTEAFF.

This clonotype appeared many times. The chain employs TRBV19 and TRBJ1-4; TRBD1 is a possible D gene (5 bases). The length of the CDR3 is 15 residues. Deletions cut 3 bases from V and 8 bases from J, with 16 bases between. Germline CDR1 reads LNHDA; CDR2 reads SQIVND (reference sequence). In DNA, the CDR3 is TGTGCCAGTAGTATGGTTCGCGGGAGGGGAGAAAAACTGTTTTTT. Residues: CASSMVRGRGEKLFF.

The sample holds many counts of this clonotype. This chain joins TRBV11-2 and TRBJ1-6; unclear D gene. There are 17 residues in the CDR3. In germline, CDR1 is SGHAT, CDR2 FQNNGV. Trimming took off 5 bases at V and 10 bases at J, with 24 bases between the two ends. CDR3 protein: CASSNPPERSFRSPLHF. CDR3 sequence (DNA): TGTGCCAGCAGCAACCCACCTGAGCGGTCCTTTCGCTCACCCCTCCACTTT.

This clonotype came up many times. Sequence at one end of the junction differs from germline and may be a read error. The chain is built from TRBV13 and TRBJ2-7; D possibly corresponds to TRBD2 (7 bases). Germline CDR1 and CDR2: PRHDT and FYEKMQ (reference sequence). CDR3 size: 14 residues. The CDR3 loop reads CASSYPKRGGPIHF. The DNA of the CDR3 is TGTGCCAGCAGCTATCCGAAGAGGGGGGGTCCCATACACTTC.

The sample holds many counts of this clonotype. CDR3 in DNA: TGCGCCAGCAGCTTCCGACAGGGGGATAGGGAGACCCAGTACTTC. Its translation is CASSFRQGDRETQYF. This chain links TRBV4-1 with TRBJ2-5, with TRBD1 identical over 9 bases. V dropped 5 bases and J dropped 5; count of bases not matched to a gene: 9. From germline, CDR1 is MGHRA and CDR2 YSYEKL. The CDR3 length is 15 residues.

This clonotype was observed at least ten times. This chain uses TRBV7-2 with TRBJ2-7; D is uncertain. Germline V gives CDR1 SGHTA, CDR2 FQGNSA. The CDR3 length is 14 residues. V lost 2 bases to trimming and J lost 2 bases, with 10 bases between them. CDR3 DNA sequence: TGTGCCAGCAGCTTACCGCTCACCCCCTACGAGCAGTACTTC. Translation: CASSLPLTPYEQYF.

The rearrangement joins TRBV11-2 to TRBJ2-3, with 11 bases matching TRBD2. This CDR3 contains 16 residues. The V gene's germline CDR1 is SGHAT and CDR2 FQNNGV. V lost 4 bases to trimming and J lost 1 base; unmatched junction nucleotides: 4. The CDR3 DNA reads TGTGCCAGCAGCTCGGTAGCGGGGGGGCGCACAGATACGCAGTATTTT. Its protein product is CASSSVAGGRTDTQYF.

This clonotype was observed many times. The rearrangement links TRBV24-1 to TRBJ1-2; D not resolved. Trimming removed 1 base from V and 2 bases from J, with 7 bases in between. Germline V gene data show CDR1 as KGHDR and CDR2 as SFDVKD. The CDR3 spans 14 residues. The CDR3 bases are TGTGCCACCAGTGATTTAAACGGAAACTATGGCTACACCTTC. It specifies CATSDLNGNYGYTF.

This clonotype turned up a few times. This chain uses TRBV4-2 with TRBJ2-5; TRBD2 matches 9 bases. Germline lookup yields CDR1 LGHNA and CDR2 YNFKEQ. Trimming at V came to 0 bases and at J to 2 bases, leaving 7 bases not matched to a gene. The CDR3 loop spans 17 amino acids. This chain's CDR3 is CASSQDFGLAGQETQYF. The CDR3 DNA reads TGTGCCAGCAGCCAAGATTTCGGTCTAGCGGGGCAAGAGACCCAGTACTTC.

This clonotype was detected ten times or more. Here the CDR3 DNA reads TGCAGTGCTAGTCCTAGTGTTGGGCAAGAGACCCAGTACTTC. Translated: CSASPSVGQETQYF. The V gene is TRBV20-1, the J gene TRBJ2-5; D gene ambiguous. The germline V gene has CDR1 DFQATT and CDR2 SNEGSKA (reference sequence). The CDR3 length is 14 residues. V was cut by 3 bases and J by 2 bases, with 13 bases left in between.

This clonotype was detected many times. V is TRBV12-3 or TRBV12-4 and J is TRBJ1-1, with TRBD1 matching over 7 bases. This CDR3 contains 13 residues. The junction had 7 bases not matched to a gene; V was cut back by 5 bases and J by 7 bases. The CDR3 coding sequence is TGTGCCAGCAGTCAGTCCAGGGGGGGTGAAGCTTTCTTT. Its protein is CASSQSRGGEAFF.

This clonotype was detected ten times or more. The chain is built from TRBV11-2 and TRBJ2-7; 8 bases agree with TRBD2. Germline-derived CDR1 and CDR2 are SGHAT and FQNNGV. The CDR3 covers 18 residues. V trimming: 2 bases; J trimming: 0 bases; junction bases outside the gene matches: 12. The CDR3 spells CASSLISGGAHSSYEQYF. CDR3 nucleotides: TGTGCCAGCAGCTTAATTTCGGGGGGGGCACACAGCTCCTACGAGCAGTACTTC.

The V and J genes are TRBV6-2 or TRBV6-3 and TRBJ2-7; no clear D. The CDR3 covers 14 residues. The V and J ends lost 2 bases and 3 bases respectively, with 11 bases between them. Germline V gives CDR1 MNHEY, CDR2 SVGEGT. The CDR3 nucleotides are TGTGCCAGCAGTTACGTCGGTAGCCTCTACGAGCAGTACTTC. Translated: CASSYVGSLYEQYF.